A selection of T cell receptor beta chains follows, all from one sample in a study of identifying expanded T cells in peripheral blood. Produced via immunoSEQ multiplex PCR; TCRdb's table is partial and in-frame only. The data contain under 100,000 clones, roughly 84% of them singletons. The sequenced sample was blood. These receptors came from a person aged 18 to 69 in good health. The CDR3 runs from the conserved cysteine through the conserved F or W. D genes are given only for firm matches. Rows give clone size only sometimes, using once, few, many, or a class for an expanded clone.

>.|.|TRBJ2-3|TRBV7-2
TGTGCCAGCAGCTCAGGCGGGTTAGCTACGCAGTATTTT
CASSSGGLATQYF
>.|.|TRBJ1-1|TRBV6-5
TGTGCCAGCAGTGCTTTCCGGACAAACACTGAAGCTTTCTTT
CASSAFRTNTEAFF
>TRBD1|.|TRBJ1-1|TRBV28
TGTGCCAGCAGTTTATCGGGACAGGGGGCGTACCTCTACACTGAAGCTTTCTTT
CASSLSGQGAYLYTEAFF
>TRBD1|few|TRBJ1-5|TRBV30
TGTGCCTGGAGTAGGGGGCTGAGCAATCAGCCCCAGCATTTT
CAWSRGLSNQPQHF
>.|.|TRBJ2-2|TRBV5-8
TGTGCCAGCAGCTTGGACGGACCGACGAACACCGGGGAGCTGTTTTTT
CASSLDGPTNTGELFF
>.|.|TRBJ1-4|TRBV19
TGTGCCAGTAAGGGGCCCCAGGGACCTCATGAAAAACTGTTTTTT
CASKGPQGPHEKLFF
>TRBD1|.|TRBJ1-6|TRBV7-8
TGTGCCAGCACCCTCTCGGCAGGGGGCTTCCTCAATAATTCACCCCTCCACTTT
CASTLSAGGFLNNSPLHF
>.|few|TRBJ1-6|TRBV7-2
TGTGCCACCGGGGCAGGAAGTGTCACACCCCTCCACTTT
CATGAGSVTPLHF
>.|.|TRBJ1-4|TRBV5-5
TGTGCCAGCACCAAGGGTACAGCTACAACTAATGAAAAACTGTTTTTT
CASTKGTATTNEKLFF
>.|few|TRBJ1-2|TRBV29-1
TGCAGCGTTGAGGGCAGGGGACATAACTATGGCTACACCTTC
CSVEGRGHNYGYTF
>TRBD1|.|TRBJ2-7|TRBV11-2
TGTGCCAGCAGCTTCACCCGGACAGGGGGCGTCAACGAGCAGTACTTC
CASSFTRTGGVNEQYF
>.|.|TRBJ2-3|TRBV7-2
TGTGCCAGCAGCTCCGGGCTCCATCCCACAGATACGCAGTATTTT
CASSSGLHPTDTQYF
>.|few|TRBJ1-1|TRBV18
TGTGCCAGCTCACCAAGAGGACAGTCCGCGGCTTTCTTT
CASSPRGQSAAFF
>.|.|TRBJ2-7|TRBV18
TGTGCCAGCTCACCAAGTAGACACTCCTACGAGCAGTACTTC
CASSPSRHSYEQYF
>.|.|TRBJ2-6|TRBV5-1
TGCGCCAGCAGCTATATTACAGGTGCTGGGGCCAACGTCCTGACTTTC
CASSYITGAGANVLTF
>.|.|TRBJ2-3|TRBV6-5
TGTGCCAGCAGCCTGGGACTTACTAGCACAGATACGCAGTATTTT
CASSLGLTSTDTQYF
>TRBD1|.|TRBJ2-3|TRBV6-1
TGTGCCAGCAGTGACGAGATCGGGACAGGGGGCGCAGATACGCAGTATTTT
CASSDEIGTGGADTQYF
>.|once|TRBJ2-7|TRBV6-1
TGTGCCAGCAGTGAATGGTGGGACTTGGGATACGAGCAGTACTTC
CASSEWWDLGYEQYF
>TRBD1|.|TRBJ2-1|TRBV5-1
TGCGCCAGCAGCTTGTCCCCAGTACAGGGGAATGAGCAGTTCTTC
CASSLSPVQGNEQFF
>.|.|TRBJ2-3|TRBV4-1
TGCGCCAGCAGCCAAGATCCGGTGTCACTAACCACAGATACGCAGTATTTT
CASSQDPVSLTTDTQYF
>TRBD2|.|TRBJ2-7|TRBV10-3
TGTGCCATCAGTGAGCGGGGGGGCTACGAGCAGTACTTC
CAISERGGYEQYF
>TRBD1|.|TRBJ2-7|TRBV7-2
TGTGCCAGCAGCTTTGAGACAGGGAACTACGAGCAGTACTTC
CASSFETGNYEQYF
>.|.|TRBJ1-1|TRBV5-1
TGCGCCAGCAGCCTCTCGGGTCCGAACACTGAAGCTTTCTTT
CASSLSGPNTEAFF
>TRBD2|.|TRBJ2-1|TRBV7-7
TGTGCCAGCAGCTTAGAAGGACTAGCGGGGGTCCCCAAGAATGAGCAGTTCTTC
CASSLEGLAGVPKNEQFF
>.|.|TRBJ1-2|TRBV4-1
TGCGCCAGCAGCCAACCCAGGGAGGACTATGGCTACACCTTC
CASSQPREDYGYTF
>TRBD1|.|TRBJ2-7|TRBV11-3
TGTGCCAGCAGCTCGTCCGGGACAGGGACCTACGAGCAGTACTTC
CASSSSGTGTYEQYF
>.|.|TRBJ2-2|TRBV18
TGTGCCAGCTCACCACCTGGATCGACCACCGGGGAGCTGTTTTTT
CASSPPGSTTGELFF
>.|.|TRBJ1-2|TRBV6-5
TGTGCCAGCCATCTAGGGGGGGCCGAAGGCTACACCTTC
CASHLGGAEGYTF
>.|.|TRBJ2-7|TRBV11-2
TGTGCCAGCAGCTTACGGACAGACAGTACCTACGAGCAGTACTTC
CASSLRTDSTYEQYF
>.|.|TRBJ1-2|TRBV5-6
TGTGCCAGCAGTTTCATAGAAAAGTTCGACTATGGCTACACCTTC
CASSFIEKFDYGYTF
>.|.|TRBJ1-2|TRBV4-1
TGCGCCAGCAGCCCGATCCCTCAGGCGTCGGAGGGCTACACCTTC
CASSPIPQASEGYTF
>.|.|TRBJ1-1|TRBV9
TGTGCCAGCAGCGCCGCCGGGGGAGGATCGAACACTGAAGCTTTCTTT
CASSAAGGGSNTEAFF
>.|.|TRBJ2-7|TRBV7-9
TGTGCCAGCAGCTTGGGAGACTACGAGCAGTACTTC
CASSLGDYEQYF
>TRBD1|few|TRBJ1-3|TRBV7-6
TGTGCCAGCAGCCCCGGGACAGGGACAAACACCATATATTTT
CASSPGTGTNTIYF
>TRBD2|.|TRBJ2-6|TRBV18
TGTGCCAGCTCACCAGGGAGGGCTGGGGCCAACGTCCTGACTTTC
CASSPGRAGANVLTF
>.|.|TRBJ1-3|TRBV6-5
TGTGCCAGCGGCAGAGACACCATATATTTT
CASGRDTIYF
>.|.|TRBJ2-5|TRBV30
TGTGCCTGGAGTGAAATTCAAGAGACCCAGTACTTC
CAWSEIQETQYF
>.|.|TRBJ2-5|TRBV5-1
TGCGCCAGCAGCCCGTGGGACGGGAGCAAAGAGACCCAGTACTTC
CASSPWDGSKETQYF
>.|once|TRBJ1-1|TRBV5-1
TGCGCCAGCAGCTTGGACGGAGGGACTGAAGCTTTCTTT
CASSLDGGTEAFF
>.|.|TRBJ2-3|TRBV2
TGTGCCAGCAGTGTACGGGGCACTAGCACAGATACGCAGTATTTT
CASSVRGTSTDTQYF
>.|.|TRBJ1-2|TRBV6-1
TGTGCCATTCAAGGACAGAACTATGGCTACACCTTC
CAIQGQNYGYTF
>.|once|TRBJ1-1|TRBV27
TGTGCCAGCAGTCCTTATACAGGGAACGTTGAAGCTTTCTTT
CASSPYTGNVEAFF
>.|.|TRBJ1-3|TRBV7-9
TGTGCCAGCCGGTCCCCCCCCGCATCTGGAAACACCATATATTTT
CASRSPPASGNTIYF
>.|.|TRBJ1-1|TRBV7-2
TGTGCCAGCAGCTTACACGGCCCAAGCGCCACTGAAGCTTTCTTT
CASSLHGPSATEAFF
>.|.|TRBJ1-4|TRBV10-3
TGTGCCATCAGCGACGGAGCTAATGAAAAACTGTTTTTT
CAISDGANEKLFF
>.|.|TRBJ1-3|TRBV6-5
TGTGCCAGCAGTCCCACCCCTGGAAACACCATATATTTT
CASSPTPGNTIYF
>.|once|TRBJ1-1|TRBV18
TGTGCCAGCTCACCAATTGGGGTCGGGGGCTTTAACACTGAAGCTTTCTTT
CASSPIGVGGFNTEAFF
>.|.|TRBJ1-1|TRBV9
TGTGCCAGCAGCGTAAGTCCAGGCGTGGAAGCTTTCTTT
CASSVSPGVEAFF
>.|.|TRBJ1-6|TRBV7-2
TGTGCCAGCAGCTTAGGCCGGGCTTTTAATTCACCCCTCCACTTT
CASSLGRAFNSPLHF
>.|.|TRBJ1-1|TRBV5-5
TGTGCCAGCAGCTTGGATGTTAACACTGAAGCTTTCTTT
CASSLDVNTEAFF
>TRBD1|.|TRBJ1-6|TRBV5-1
TGCGCCAGCAGTTCCGGACAGGGCTTGGGGGGGTATAATTCACCCCTCCACTTT
CASSSGQGLGGYNSPLHF
>.|.|TRBJ2-3|TRBV5-1
TGCGCCAGCAGCCGCGGGGACAGCACAGATACGCAGTATTTT
CASSRGDSTDTQYF
>TRBD1|.|TRBJ2-2|TRBV18
TGTGCCAGCTCACCGGGATCAAGGCAGGGGGACACCGGGGAGCTGTTTTTT
CASSPGSRQGDTGELFF
>.|.|TRBJ1-2|TRBV29-1
TGCAGCGTTGAAGACTGGGCCCTTCGTGGGGCCGAAGGAAACTATGGCTACACCTTC
CSVEDWALRGAEGNYGYTF
>.|.|TRBJ1-6|TRBV5-6
TGTGCCAGCAGCCCCGACGGGACGGCCAATTCACCCCTCCACTTT
CASSPDGTANSPLHF